This T cell receptor beta chain was captured in a study of blood T cell repertoires in COVID-19. As for the study in general: Both acute and convalescent COVID-19 samples were obtained from the United States, Italy and Spain. T cells, B-cell-depleted T cells, or PBMCs provided the cDNA or gDNA that served as material.

In the authors' workflow: Amplification of reference gene primers was used by the study to estimate nucleated cell counts. Method: immunoSEQ multiplex PCR; TCRdb's copy keeps in-frame clones and lacks some. That table is the source of V, J and clone size, and D and trimming were worked out from the DNA. The profile shows some 58,000 clones, 90% of them singletons. The material sequenced was peripheral blood. The sequence was obtained from a man aged 40-49 years with acute or convalescent COVID-19.

This CDR3 reads CASRRWGDPSGNTEAFF. The CDR3 DNA is TGTGCCAGCAGGAGGTGGGGGGACCCATCGGGGAACACTGAAGCTTTCTTT. The chain is built from TRBV2 and TRBJ1-1; D might be TRBD1 (5 bases). Looked up from germline, CDR1 is SNHLY and CDR2 is FYNNEI. Trimming removed 6 bases at V and 1 base at J, with 21 bases between. CDR3 length equals 17 residues. The variable domain in full, completed from reference TRBV2 and TRBJ1-1, reads EPEVTQTPSHQVTQMGQEVILRCVPISNHLYFYWYRQILGQKVEFLVSFYNNEISEKSEIFDDQFSVERPDGSNFTLKIRSTKLEDSAMYFCASRRWGDPSGNTEAFFGQGTRLTVV.